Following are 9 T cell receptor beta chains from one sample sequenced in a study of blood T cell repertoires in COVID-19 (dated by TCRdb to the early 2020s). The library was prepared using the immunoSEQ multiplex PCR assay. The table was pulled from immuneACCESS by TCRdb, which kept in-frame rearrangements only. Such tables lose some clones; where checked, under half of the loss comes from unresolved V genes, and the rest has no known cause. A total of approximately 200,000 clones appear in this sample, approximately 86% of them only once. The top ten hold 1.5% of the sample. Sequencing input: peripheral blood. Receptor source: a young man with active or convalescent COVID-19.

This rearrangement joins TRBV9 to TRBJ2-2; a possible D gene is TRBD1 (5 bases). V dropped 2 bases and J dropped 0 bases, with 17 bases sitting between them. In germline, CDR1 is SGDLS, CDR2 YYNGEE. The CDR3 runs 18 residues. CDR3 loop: CASSVSRTQFANTGELFF. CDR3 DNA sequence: TGTGCCAGCAGCGTGAGCCGGACACAGTTCGCGAACACCGGGGAGCTGTTTTTT.

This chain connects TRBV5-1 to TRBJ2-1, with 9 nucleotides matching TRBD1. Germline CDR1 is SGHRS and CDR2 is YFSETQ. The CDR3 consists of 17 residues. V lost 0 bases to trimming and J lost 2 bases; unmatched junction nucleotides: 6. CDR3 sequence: CASSLAETGGAYNEQFF. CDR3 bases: TGCGCCAGCAGCTTGGCGGAAACAGGGGGCGCCTACAATGAGCAGTTCTTC. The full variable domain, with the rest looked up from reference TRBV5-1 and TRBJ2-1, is KAGVTQTPRYLIKTRGQQVTLSCSPISGHRSVSWYQQTPGQGLQFLFEYFSETQRNKGNFPGRFSGRQFSNSRSEMNVSTLELGDSALYLCASSLAETGGAYNEQFFGPGTRLTVL.

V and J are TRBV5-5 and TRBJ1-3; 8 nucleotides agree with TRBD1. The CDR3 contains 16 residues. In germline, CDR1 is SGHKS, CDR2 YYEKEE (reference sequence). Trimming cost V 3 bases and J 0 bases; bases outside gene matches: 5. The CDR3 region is CASSWGQDSSGNTIYF. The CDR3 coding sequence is TGTGCCAGCAGCTGGGGACAGGACAGCTCTGGAAACACCATATATTTT.

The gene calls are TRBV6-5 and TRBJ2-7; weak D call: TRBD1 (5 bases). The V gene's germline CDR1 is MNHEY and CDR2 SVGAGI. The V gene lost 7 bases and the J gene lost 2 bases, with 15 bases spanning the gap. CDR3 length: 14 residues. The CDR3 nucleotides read TGTGCCAGCAAGATACAGGTTCCCCCCTACGAGCAGTACTTC. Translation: CASKIQVPPYEQYF.

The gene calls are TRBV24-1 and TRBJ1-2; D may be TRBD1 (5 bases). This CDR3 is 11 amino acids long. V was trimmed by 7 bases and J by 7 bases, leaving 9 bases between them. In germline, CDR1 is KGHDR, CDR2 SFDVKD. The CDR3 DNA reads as TGTGCCACCAGCGGAAGGGGTGGCTACACCTTC. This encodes CATSGRGGYTF.

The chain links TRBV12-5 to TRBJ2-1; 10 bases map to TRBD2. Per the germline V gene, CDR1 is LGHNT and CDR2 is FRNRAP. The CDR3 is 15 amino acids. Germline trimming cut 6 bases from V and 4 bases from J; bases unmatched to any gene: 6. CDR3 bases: TGTGCTAGTGGCGCCGGGACTAGCGAATACAATGAGCAGTTCTTC. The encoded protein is CASGAGTSEYNEQFF.

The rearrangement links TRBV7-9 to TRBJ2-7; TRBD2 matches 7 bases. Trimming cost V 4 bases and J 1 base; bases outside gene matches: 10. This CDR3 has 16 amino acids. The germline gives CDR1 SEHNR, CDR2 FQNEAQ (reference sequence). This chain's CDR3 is CASSSFNRTRSYEQYF. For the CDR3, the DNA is TGTGCCAGCAGCTCTTTTAACAGGACTAGGTCCTACGAGCAGTACTTC. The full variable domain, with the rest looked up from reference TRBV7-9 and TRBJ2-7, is DTGVSQNPRHKITKRGQNVTFRCDPISEHNRLYWYRQTLGQGPEFLTYFQNEAQLEKSRLLSDRFSAERPKGSFSTLEIQRTEQGDSAMYLCASSSFNRTRSYEQYFGPGTRLTVT.

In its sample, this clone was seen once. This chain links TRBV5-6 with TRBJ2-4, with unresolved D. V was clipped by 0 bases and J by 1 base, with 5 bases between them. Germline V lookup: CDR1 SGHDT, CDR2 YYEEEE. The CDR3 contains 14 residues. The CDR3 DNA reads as TGTGCCAGCAGCTTGGTCAGTGCCAAAAACATTCAGTACTTC. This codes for CASSLVSAKNIQYF.

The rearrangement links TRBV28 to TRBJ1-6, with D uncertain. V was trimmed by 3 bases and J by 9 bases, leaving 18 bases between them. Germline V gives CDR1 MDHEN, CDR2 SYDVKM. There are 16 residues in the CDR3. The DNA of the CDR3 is TGTGCCAGCAGTTTTTATCTGGGGATGGAGGTTTCACCCCTCCACTTT. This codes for CASSFYLGMEVSPLHF.